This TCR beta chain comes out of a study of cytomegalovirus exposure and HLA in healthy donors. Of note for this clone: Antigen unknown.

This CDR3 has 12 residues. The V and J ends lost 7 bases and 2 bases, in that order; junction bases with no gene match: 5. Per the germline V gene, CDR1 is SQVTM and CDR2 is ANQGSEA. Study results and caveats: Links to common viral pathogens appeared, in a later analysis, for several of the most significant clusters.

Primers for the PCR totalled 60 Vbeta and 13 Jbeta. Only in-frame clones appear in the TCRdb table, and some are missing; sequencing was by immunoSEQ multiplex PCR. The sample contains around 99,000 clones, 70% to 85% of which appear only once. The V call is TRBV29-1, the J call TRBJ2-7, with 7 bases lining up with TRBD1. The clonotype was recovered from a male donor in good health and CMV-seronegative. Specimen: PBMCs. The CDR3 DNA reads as TGCAGCGGGTTTGGGACAGCCTACGAGCAGTACTTC. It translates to CSGFGTAYEQYF.